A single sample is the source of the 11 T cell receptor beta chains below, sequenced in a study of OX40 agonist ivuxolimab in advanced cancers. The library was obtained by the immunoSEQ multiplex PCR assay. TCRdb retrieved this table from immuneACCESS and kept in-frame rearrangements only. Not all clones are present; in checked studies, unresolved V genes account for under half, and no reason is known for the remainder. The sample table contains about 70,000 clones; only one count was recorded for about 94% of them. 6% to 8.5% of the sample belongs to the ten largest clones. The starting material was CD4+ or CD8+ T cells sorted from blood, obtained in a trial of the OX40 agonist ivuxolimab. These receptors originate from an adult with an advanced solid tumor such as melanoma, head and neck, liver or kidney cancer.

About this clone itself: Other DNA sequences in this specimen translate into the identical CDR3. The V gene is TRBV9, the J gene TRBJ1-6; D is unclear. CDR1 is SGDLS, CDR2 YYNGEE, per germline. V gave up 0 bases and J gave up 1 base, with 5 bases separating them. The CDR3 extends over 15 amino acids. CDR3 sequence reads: CASSVGGSYNSPLHF. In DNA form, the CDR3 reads TGTGCCAGCAGCGTAGGAGGTTCCTATAATTCACCCCTCCACTTT.

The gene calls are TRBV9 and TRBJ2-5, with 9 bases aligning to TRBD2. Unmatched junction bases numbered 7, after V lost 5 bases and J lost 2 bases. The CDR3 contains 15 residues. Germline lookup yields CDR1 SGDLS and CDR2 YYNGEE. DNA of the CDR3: TGTGCCAGCAGTGAAGCGGGGGGATATCAAGAGACCCAGTACTTC. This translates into CASSEAGGYQETQYF.

Written as DNA, the CDR3 is TGTGCCAGCAGTTTAAGTGGGGGCTTGGAAGCTTTCTTT. Amino acids: CASSLSGGLEAFF. This chain joins TRBV27 and TRBJ1-1, with D perhaps TRBD1 (6 bases). Germline V lookup: CDR1 MNHEY, CDR2 SMNVEV (reference sequence). The CDR3 has 13 amino acids. V was pared by 2 bases and J by 8 bases, with 12 bases between.

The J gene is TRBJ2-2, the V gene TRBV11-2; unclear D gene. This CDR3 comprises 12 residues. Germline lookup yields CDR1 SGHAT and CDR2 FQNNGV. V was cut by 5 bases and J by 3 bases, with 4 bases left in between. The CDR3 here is CASSAYTGELFF. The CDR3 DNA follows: TGTGCCAGCAGCGCGTACACCGGGGAGCTGTTTTTT.

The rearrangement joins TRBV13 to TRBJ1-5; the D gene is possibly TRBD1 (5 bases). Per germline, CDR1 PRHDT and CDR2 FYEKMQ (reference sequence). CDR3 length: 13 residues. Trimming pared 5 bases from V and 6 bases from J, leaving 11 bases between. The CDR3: CASSPRGFQPQHF. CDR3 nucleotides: TGTGCCAGCAGCCCGCGGGGGTTTCAGCCCCAGCATTTT.

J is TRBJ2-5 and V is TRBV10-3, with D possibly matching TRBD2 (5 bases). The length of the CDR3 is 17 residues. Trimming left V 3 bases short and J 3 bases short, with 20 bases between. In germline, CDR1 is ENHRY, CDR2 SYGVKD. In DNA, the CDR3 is TGTGCCATCAGTGACCTTCGATCGGCGAGAGGGAAAGAGACCCAGTACTTC. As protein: CAISDLRSARGKETQYF.

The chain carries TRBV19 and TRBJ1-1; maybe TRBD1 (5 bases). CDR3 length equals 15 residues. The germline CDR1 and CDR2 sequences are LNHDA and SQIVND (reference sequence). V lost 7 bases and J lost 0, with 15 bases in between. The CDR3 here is CASKRQWGMNTEAFF. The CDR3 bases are TGTGCCAGTAAACGACAGTGGGGCATGAACACTGAAGCTTTCTTT.

The CDR3 DNA reads as TGTGCCAGTAAGACTAGCGGGGGCGGGGAGCTGTTTTTT. This codes for CASKTSGGGELFF. This rearrangement joins TRBV19 to TRBJ2-2; 12 bases match TRBD2. CDR1 and CDR2 (germline): LNHDA, SQIVND (reference sequence). The CDR3 runs 13 residues. V lost 7 bases, J lost 7 bases, and 1 base stayed unmatched. Filled out from reference TRBV19 and TRBJ2-2, the complete variable domain reads DGGITQSPKYLFRKEGQNVTLSCEQNLNHDAMYWYRQDPGQGLRLIYYSQIVNDFQKGDIAEGYSVSREKKESFPLTVTSAQKNPTAFYLCASKTSGGGELFFGEGSRLTVL.

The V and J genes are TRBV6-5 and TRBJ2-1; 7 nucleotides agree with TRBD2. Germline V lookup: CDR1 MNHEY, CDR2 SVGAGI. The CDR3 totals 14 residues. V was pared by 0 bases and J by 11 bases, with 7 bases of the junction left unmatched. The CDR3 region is CASSYSMGGTQQFF. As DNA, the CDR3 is TGTGCCAGCAGTTACTCGATGGGGGGGACTCAGCAGTTCTTC.

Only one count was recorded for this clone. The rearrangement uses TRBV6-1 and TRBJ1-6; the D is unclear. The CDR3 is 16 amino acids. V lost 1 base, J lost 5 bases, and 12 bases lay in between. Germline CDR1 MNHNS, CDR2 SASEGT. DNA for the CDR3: TGTGCCAGCAGTGAAGAGTCGGCGGGGAATAATTCACCCCTCCACTTT. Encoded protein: CASSEESAGNNSPLHF.

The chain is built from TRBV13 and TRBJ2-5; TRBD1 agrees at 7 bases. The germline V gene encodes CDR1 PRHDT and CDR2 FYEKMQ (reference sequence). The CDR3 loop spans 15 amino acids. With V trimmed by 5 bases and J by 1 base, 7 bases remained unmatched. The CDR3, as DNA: TGTGCCAGCAGCCTCCCAGGACAGGCCCAAGAGACCCAGTACTTC. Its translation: CASSLPGQAQETQYF.